This T cell receptor (beta chain) was found in a study of blood T cell repertoires in COVID-19. The data were produced by immunoSEQ multiplex PCR, yet TCRdb's version contains in-frame clones alone and is incomplete. The profile shows a few hundred thousand clones, nearly 90% of them singletons. The clonotype originates from an older woman with COVID-19, enrolled during active disease. Source material: peripheral blood.

The CDR3 here is CASSHPSGGNTEAFF. In DNA, the CDR3 is TGTGCCAGCAGCCATCCATCCGGGGGAAACACTGAAGCTTTCTTT. The chain combines TRBV6-6 with TRBJ1-1, with a possible D match to TRBD1 (5 bases). With 6 bases removed from V and 2 bases from J, the gap between germline ends came to 16 bases. CDR3 length: 15 residues. Germline V gene data show CDR1 as MNHNY and CDR2 as SVGAGI (reference sequence).